Sequencing of this TCR beta chain was carried out in a study of shared T cell receptors in the human thymus. Sequencing used immunoSEQ multiplex PCR; TCRdb keeps in-frame clones, though not all of them. Of about 660,000 clones in the sample, 70% to 90% were seen once. The CDR3 totals 20 residues. These data also formed part of another study, on human thymus T cells.

The clonotype was recovered from a boy in the first two years of life with a congenital heart defect. Source material: thymocytes. The chain couples TRBV21-1 to TRBJ2-6; the table names TRBD2, a call not compared with the DNA. TRBV21-1 is a documented pseudogene. The CDR3 DNA sequence: TGTGCCAGCAGCAAAGGGTGCGGGAGGGCCGGAAGACCCGGGGCCAACGTCCTGACTTTC. Translation: CASSKGCGRAGRPGANVLTF.